The next 27 T cell receptor beta chains were all read from a single sample in a study of response to subunit inactivated influenza vaccine. TCRdb analysed the RT-PCR reads with MiXCR anew, one entry per CDR3 protein. The sample has more than 550,000 distinct CDR3 sequences; 11% are singletons. The same data also went into a second study, on T cells expressing NK-cell markers. That source adds: Beta-chain TCR cDNA was generated via 5'RACE template switching with UMIs.

Specimen: PBMCs from blood, collected on the day of vaccination. These receptors came from a man in his forties or fifties who received an inactivated influenza vaccine.

This clonotype was seen repeatedly, ten times or more. The J gene is TRBJ2-5, the V gene TRBV12-3 or TRBV12-4; no reliable D call. V gave up 3 bases and J gave up 4 bases, with 9 bases separating them. This CDR3 is 13 amino acids long. Here the CDR3 reads CASSFLDRETQYF. The CDR3 nucleotides are TGTGCCAGCAGTTTCCTAGATCGAGAGACCCAGTACTTC.

The chain carries TRBV5-5 and TRBJ2-7; 7 bases align to TRBD1. V shed 4 bases, J shed 0 bases, and the junction held 4 bases outside the gene matches. This CDR3 spans 14 amino acids. The germline CDR1 and CDR2 sequences are SGHKS and YYEKEE (reference sequence). DNA of the CDR3: TGTGCCAGCAGCGAGCGGACAGGCTCCTACGAGCAGTACTTC. This encodes CASSERTGSYEQYF.

This clonotype was observed many times. The chain employs TRBV7-3 and TRBJ2-7; D remains unclear. The CDR3 is 13 amino acids. The germline gives CDR1 SGHTA, CDR2 FQGTGA. Between the trimmed V and J ends, which lost 5 bases and 3 bases, there was a span of 11 bases. CDR3 nucleotides: TGTGCCAGCAGCCCCTCCCCTAACTACGAGCAGTACTTC. This sequence encodes CASSPSPNYEQYF.

CDR3 nucleotides: TGTGCCAGCAGCCAAGATCCCGTGGTGTCAGCCAAAAACATTCAGTACTTC. It encodes CASSQDPVVSAKNIQYF. The rearrangement links TRBV4-2 to TRBJ2-4; D is uncertain. V lost 0 bases and J 0 bases, leaving 12 bases between the germline ends. This CDR3 is built from 17 residues. The V gene's germline CDR1 is LGHNA and CDR2 YNFKEQ.

The chain couples TRBV6-2 or TRBV6-3 to TRBJ2-5; D is unresolved. Trimming removed 5 bases at V and 1 base at J, with 14 bases between. Germline V gene sequence: CDR1 MNHEY, CDR2 SVGEGT. The CDR3 sequence is 15 residues long. DNA for the CDR3: TGTGCCAGCAGTCCTCTCGGGCTTCTCCAAGAGACCCAGTACTTC. Protein: CASSPLGLLQETQYF.

This clonotype showed up just a few times. The genes are TRBV13 and TRBJ2-3; the D is unclear. V was trimmed by 4 bases and J by 6 bases, leaving 14 bases between them. Germline CDR1 reads PRHDT; CDR2 reads FYEKMQ (reference sequence). The CDR3 totals 14 residues. CDR3: CASSSIVRVDTQYF. CDR3 in DNA: TGTGCCAGCAGCTCGATAGTGCGAGTCGATACGCAGTATTTT.

The chain joins TRBV7-9 to TRBJ2-2, with D perhaps TRBD2 (5 bases). Germline CDR1 SEHNR, CDR2 FQNEAQ (reference sequence). V lost 5 bases and J lost 0, with 13 bases in between. This CDR3 contains 16 residues. CDR3 region: CASSRAGLANTGELFF. CDR3 bases: TGTGCCAGCAGCCGGGCCGGACTGGCGAACACCGGGGAGCTGTTTTTT.

The chain joins TRBV14 to TRBJ2-7; D ambiguous. The CDR3 covers 13 residues. Trimming left V 2 bases short and J 6 bases short, with 11 bases between. Germline V lookup: CDR1 SGHDN, CDR2 FVKESK. CDR3 nucleotide sequence: TGTGCCAGCAGCCAATTTTTGAGTAGCGAGCAGTACTTC. Its protein product is CASSQFLSSEQYF. Together with reference TRBV14 and TRBJ2-7, the CDR3 gives the full variable domain: EAGVTQFPSHSVIEKGQTVTLRCDPISGHDNLYWYRRVMGKEIKFLLHFVKESKQDESGMPNNRFLAERTGGTYSTLKVQPAELEDSGVYFCASSQFLSSEQYFGPGTRLTVT.

There are a few counts of this clonotype. The chain is built from TRBV1 and TRBJ2-5; TRBD2 is the table's D call, not checked against the DNA. TRBV1 is annotated as a pseudogene. CDR3 size: 16 residues. In DNA form, the CDR3 reads TGCACCAGCAGCCAAGAGGGACTAGCGCATCAAGAGACCCAGTACTTC. It specifies CTSSQEGLAHQETQYF.

V and J are TRBV7-6 and TRBJ2-1, with 11 positions matching TRBD2. The length of the CDR3 is 19 residues. After removal of 2 bases from V and 0 bases from J, the junction contained 9 bases not matched to a gene. Germline V gene sequence: CDR1 SGHVS, CDR2 FNYEAQ. CDR3 nucleotide sequence: TGTGCCAGCAGCTTAATTACTAGCGGGAGCGGGTCCTCCTACAATGAGCAGTTCTTC. Residues: CASSLITSGSGSSYNEQFF.

The gene calls are TRBV3-1 and TRBJ2-1; tentative D call: TRBD2 (5 bases). Trimming pared 8 bases from V and 5 bases from J, leaving 19 bases between. This CDR3 spans 15 amino acids. The germline CDR1 and CDR2 sequences are LGHDT and YNNKEL (reference sequence). The CDR3 nucleotides are TGTGCCAGCCAATCCGCGAGCGGATCAAACAATGAGCAGTTCTTC. This codes for CASQSASGSNNEQFF.

The V and J genes are TRBV5-1 and TRBJ1-6; D is unresolved. V lost 2 bases, J lost 0 bases, and 12 bases lay in between. The CDR3 totals 17 residues. Per the germline V gene, CDR1 is SGHRS and CDR2 is YFSETQ. In DNA form, the CDR3 reads TGCGCCAGCAGCTTAGTCGGCGAGAGCTCCTATAATTCACCCCTCCACTTT. Translation: CASSLVGESSYNSPLHF. The variable domain in full, completed from reference TRBV5-1 and TRBJ1-6, reads KAGVTQTPRYLIKTRGQQVTLSCSPISGHRSVSWYQQTPGQGLQFLFEYFSETQRNKGNFPGRFSGRQFSNSRSEMNVSTLELGDSALYLCASSLVGESSYNSPLHFGNGTRLTVT.

This clonotype was detected only a few times. The chain links TRBV27 to TRBJ1-4; 8 bases are shared with TRBD1. From germline, CDR1 is MNHEY and CDR2 SMNVEV (reference sequence). This CDR3 is built from 15 residues. V gave up 2 bases and J gave up 8 bases; unmatched junction bases: 7. The CDR3 spells CASSLKGQGREKLFF. Here the CDR3 DNA reads TGTGCCAGCAGTTTAAAAGGACAGGGAAGGGAAAAACTGTTTTTT.

This clonotype was seen only a few times. This chain uses TRBV4-2 with TRBJ2-7; D is perhaps TRBD1 or TRBD2 (5 bases each). CDR1 LGHNA and CDR2 YNFKEQ come from the germline V gene. Trimming stripped 1 base from V and 1 base from J, with 8 bases between. CDR3 length: 14 residues. The CDR3 nucleotides are TGTGCCAGCAGCCAAGGGGACGGATCCTACGAGCAGTACTTC. This sequence encodes CASSQGDGSYEQYF.

The sample holds a few counts of this clonotype. The chain is built from TRBV9 and TRBJ2-5; 11 bases match TRBD2. Germline CDR1 reads SGDLS; CDR2 reads YYNGEE. Trimming removed 6 bases from V and 4 bases from J; junction bases left unmatched: 11. CDR3 length: 16 residues. This CDR3 is CASNANGLAGGETQYF. CDR3 coding DNA: TGTGCCAGCAACGCCAATGGGCTAGCGGGGGGAGAGACCCAGTACTTC.

J is TRBJ2-3 and V is TRBV20-1, with 9 bases identical to TRBD2. The CDR3 extends over 16 amino acids. Germline trimming cut 0 bases from V and 2 bases from J; bases unmatched to any gene: 6. The germline V gene has CDR1 DFQATT and CDR2 SNEGSKA (reference sequence). This CDR3 reads CSAREGSGGYTDTQYF. The CDR3, as DNA: TGCAGTGCTAGAGAAGGTAGCGGGGGTTACACAGATACGCAGTATTTT.

This chain connects TRBV14 to TRBJ1-6, with TRBD1 matching over 8 bases. With V trimmed by 4 bases and J by 6 bases, 5 bases remained unmatched. Per germline, CDR1 SGHDN and CDR2 FVKESK. CDR3 length equals 15 residues. This chain's CDR3 is CASSPGTGRNSPLHF. CDR3 nucleotides: TGTGCCAGCAGCCCCGGGACAGGACGTAATTCACCCCTCCACTTT. The variable domain in full, completed from reference TRBV14 and TRBJ1-6, reads EAGVTQFPSHSVIEKGQTVTLRCDPISGHDNLYWYRRVMGKEIKFLLHFVKESKQDESGMPNNRFLAERTGGTYSTLKVQPAELEDSGVYFCASSPGTGRNSPLHFGNGTRLTVT.

The chain employs TRBV7-9 and TRBJ2-2, with D maybe TRBD1 (5 bases). Germline CDR1 reads SEHNR; CDR2 reads FQNEAQ (reference sequence). The CDR3 extends over 12 amino acids. V lost 5 bases and J 6 bases, leaving 7 bases between the germline ends. CDR3 residues: CASSTRAGELFF. The CDR3 coding sequence is TGTGCCAGCAGCACCAGGGCCGGGGAGCTGTTTTTT. Filled out from reference TRBV7-9 and TRBJ2-2, the complete variable domain reads DTGVSQNPRHKITKRGQNVTFRCDPISEHNRLYWYRQTLGQGPEFLTYFQNEAQLEKSRLLSDRFSAERPKGSFSTLEIQRTEQGDSAMYLCASSTRAGELFFGEGSRLTVL.

The chain combines TRBV12-3 or TRBV12-4 with TRBJ1-1, with D perhaps matching TRBD1 (5 bases). This CDR3 is built from 12 residues. Trimming removed 5 bases from V and 10 bases from J, with 14 bases in between. CDR3 protein: CASSGAPGGAFF. CDR3 nucleotides: TGTGCCAGCAGTGGGGCCCCGGGAGGAGCTTTCTTT.

J is TRBJ2-7 and V is TRBV20-1, with 10 bases that match TRBD2. Germline lookup yields CDR1 DFQATT and CDR2 SNEGSKA (reference sequence). This CDR3 has 16 residues. Trimming at V came to 2 bases and at J to 3 bases, leaving 10 bases not matched to a gene. The CDR3: CSARTEGLAHYYEQYF. The CDR3 bases are TGCAGTGCTAGAACGGAGGGACTAGCGCATTACTACGAGCAGTACTTC.

The chain couples TRBV20-1 to TRBJ1-5; D may be TRBD1 (6 bases). Germline assignment: CDR1 DFQATT and CDR2 SNEGSKA (reference sequence). The V and J ends lost 5 bases and 4 bases respectively, with 21 bases between them. This CDR3 is built from 16 residues. The CDR3 region is CSADSSRGGGNQPQHF. The DNA of the CDR3 is TGCAGTGCTGACTCCAGCAGGGGTGGGGGGAATCAGCCCCAGCATTTT.

This clonotype has a count of ten or more. V and J are TRBV7-2 and TRBJ2-7; D is unclear. This CDR3 is built from 14 residues. CDR1 and CDR2 from the germline V gene are SGHTA and FQGNSA. V lost 2 bases and J lost 6, with 14 bases in between. The CDR3 nucleotides read TGTGCCAGCAGCTTATCGAAGGGTTCCGTCGAGCAGTACTTC. Protein product: CASSLSKGSVEQYF.

The J gene is TRBJ1-2, the V gene TRBV28; 9 nucleotides align to TRBD1. J was trimmed by 4 bases and V by 6 bases; bases with no gene match: 12. Germline V gene data show CDR1 as MDHEN and CDR2 as SYDVKM. CDR3 length equals 16 residues. The CDR3 DNA reads as TGTGCCAGCAGCCCGCCCGGGACAGGGTTCGGCTATGGCTACACCTTC. This sequence encodes CASSPPGTGFGYGYTF.

This clonotype was seen only a few times. This sequence joins TRBV12-3 or TRBV12-4 and TRBJ2-1; 7 nucleotides agree with TRBD1. The CDR3 consists of 13 residues. V trimming: 4 bases; J trimming: 8 bases; junction bases outside the gene matches: 5. This CDR3 reads CASSYRGRDEQFF. The DNA of the CDR3 is TGTGCCAGCAGTTACAGGGGAAGGGATGAGCAGTTCTTC.

This chain uses TRBV7-2 with TRBJ2-3, with 10 bases lining up with TRBD2. CDR1 is SGHTA and CDR2 is FQGNSA in the germline V gene. J lost 6 bases, V lost 5 bases, and 11 bases had no gene match. The CDR3 totals 16 residues. CDR3 sequence (DNA): TGTGCCAGCAGCAAACAGCGGGGGGGCACTTTGGATACGCAGTATTTT. It specifies CASSKQRGGTLDTQYF.

This clonotype was found a few times. The chain links TRBV5-1 to TRBJ2-7; 8 bases fit TRBD2. With V trimmed by 5 bases and J by 0 bases, 7 bases remained unmatched. The CDR3 totals 15 residues. Germline V gene lookup returns CDR1 SGHRS and CDR2 YFSETQ. The CDR3 nucleotides are TGCGCCAGCAGTTACACGGGAGGGAGCTCCTACGAGCAGTACTTC. It is translated as CASSYTGGSSYEQYF.

V usage is TRBV29-1 and J usage is TRBJ2-1; 9 bases match TRBD2. The trim removed 6 bases at V and 2 bases at J, leaving 5 bases unmatched. This CDR3 comprises 14 residues. Germline V gene lookup returns CDR1 SQVTM and CDR2 ANQGSEA. The CDR3 bases are TGCAGCGTACCAGCTAGCGGGGCCTACAATGAGCAGTTCTTC. Translating it yields CSVPASGAYNEQFF.